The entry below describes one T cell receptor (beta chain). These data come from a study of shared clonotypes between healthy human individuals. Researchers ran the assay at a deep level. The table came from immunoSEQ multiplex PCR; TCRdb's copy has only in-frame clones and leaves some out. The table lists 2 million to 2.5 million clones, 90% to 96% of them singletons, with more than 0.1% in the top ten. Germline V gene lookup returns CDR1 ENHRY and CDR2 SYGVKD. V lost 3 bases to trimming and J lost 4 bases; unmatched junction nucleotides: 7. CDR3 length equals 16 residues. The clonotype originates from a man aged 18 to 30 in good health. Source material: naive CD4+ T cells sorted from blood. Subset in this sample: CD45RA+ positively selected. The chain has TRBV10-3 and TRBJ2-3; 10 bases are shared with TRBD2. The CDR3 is CAISDQGTSVSDTQYF. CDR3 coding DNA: TGTGCCATCAGTGATCAAGGGACTAGCGTTTCAGATACGCAGTATTTT.